This T cell receptor (beta chain) emerged from a study of blood T cells in healthy people across ages (dated by TCRdb to between 2015 and 2016). Turning to the overall study: In model experiments, roughly one uniquely barcoded TCR beta cDNA molecule per two T cells was captured by template switching. Using deep sequencing normalized with unique cDNA molecular identifiers, the study measured how TCR beta repertoire diversity changes with age. Donors were grouped into four age groups: young (average approximately 15 years), middle-aged (about 38), aged (over 55) and long-lived (approximately 75). Using the same blood draw, the study looked at two additional independent replicas of 1 million unique cDNA reads for two donors, one aged 18 to 30 and the other aged 80 or older.

The donors were roughly 39 Caucasian individuals from Russia, aged 6 to 90 years, who were systemically healthy. Each donor gave roughly 11 milliliters of peripheral blood, drawn into EDTA-treated Vacutainer tubes. PBMCs were isolated by Ficoll-Paque density-gradient centrifugation, with at least 6 million obtained per sample. Trizol reagent was used to extract total RNA from PBMCs, with at least 6 micrograms per sample. Naive CD45RAhigh/CD27high T cell percentages were measured by flow cytometry on a PBMC aliquot from every donor. Paper-wide results and their limitations: Bulk unsorted PBMC profiling prevented conclusive comparison of naive and antigen-experienced compartments. There was a strong correlation between observed TCR beta diversity and the percentage of naive T cells measured by flow cytometry. Estimates of total diversity based on one million sequenced T cells were regarded as lower bounds and as underestimates. Compared with the aged group, the long-lived group had more naive CD4+ T cells, fewer expanded clones and increased TCR diversity, suggesting age selection. Observed TCR beta diversity per million T cells fell roughly linearly with age, and a significant reduction was already apparent by age around 39. Because donor CMV infection status was unknown, age-related changes in expanded clonotypes were potentially confounded.

For this clonotype: Its antigen is still unknown. Base qualities are not provided; no much larger clone lies one nucleotide away.

The library relied on 5' RACE. The sequencing machine was an Illumina HiSeq 2500. A second 7 to 11 cycle PCR used a sample-barcoded 5' primer and a J-beta primer mix. A template-switch 5' adaptor carrying 12 random nucleotides introduced a unique molecular identifier onto each TCR beta cDNA molecule. Each sample yielded at least 3 million CDR3-containing paired-end reads. First-strand cDNA was synthesized from all RNA with the Mint cDNA synthesis kit, primed by a TRBC-specific oligonucleotide. Following uracil-DNA glycosylase treatment, a first 18-cycle PCR with universal primers M1SS and BC2_uni_R was performed on all cDNA. Regarding the original processing steps: Normalization of each sample was performed by random selection of 1 million high-quality reads, each carrying a distinct molecular identifier. Reads with shared molecular identifiers were discarded instead of being binned into consensus sequences. MiTCR, with a Q25 quality threshold and the strictest error-elimination algorithm, was used for CDR3 identification, clonotype clustering and error correction. A nonparametric unseen species model with Euler transformation was used to estimate lower-bound total TCR beta diversity. TCRdb itself trimmed the public reads at Q25 with fastp, ran MiXCR and retained productive beta chains. Here each entry gathers all rows of one CDR3 protein and keeps the most common genes and DNA. Clone size and V and J calls follow TCRdb, not the original study. For this sample the table gives about 930,000 distinct CDR3 sequences, of which 25% to 35% were detected only once. Around 9.6% of the sample comes from the top ten.

These data are also associated with another study on T cells of mothers and their children. Drawing on the second study: Nine systemically healthy Caucasian individuals, comprising three mothers and their six children, were included as donors. cDNA synthesis consumed the entire amount of extracted RNA, loaded at about 1.5 ug RNA in each 15 ul reaction. In the second PCR, sample barcodes and 2-4 random nucleotides were introduced via the M1S primer. Over 8 million TCR beta CDR3 reads were obtained for each mother, and 2.5 million to 3 million reads were obtained for each child. Thymic selection shapes the output of TCR recombination in a similar way in related and unrelated pairs, and inherited differences have a minor effect. Normalized repertoire overlap in related mother-child pairs was always slightly higher than in unrelated mother-child pairs, but the difference was never significant. Persistent microchimeric T cell clones were not detected, at a sensitivity of around 100 clones per million clonotypes. The study used deep NGS to compare TCR beta repertoires of mothers and children, seeking features distinguishing related mother-child pairs from unrelated individuals. On average, the children were roughly 12 +/- 4 years old, while the mothers were 40 +/- 4 years old. After adapter ligation was performed with NEBNext reagents, the libraries were sequenced on an Illumina HiSeq 2000 with 100+100 nt paired-end reads. To avoid cross-contamination, the mother libraries and the child libraries were prepared a month apart and sequenced in separate runs. Between about 500,000 and 2,100,000 distinct TCR beta clonotypes were identified per donor. Naive TCR beta clonotypes were estimated from low-frequency clonotypes matched to each donor's FACS-determined naive share, without sorting.

The sample consisted of blood. The TCR originated in a woman aged 40 to 50 in good health.

The base sequence is TGCGCCAGCAGCTCCTGGATTGGAATGGAGACCCAGTACTTC. Its amino acids are CASSSWIGMETQYF. Rearrangement joined TRBV5-1 to TRBJ2-5; no confident D gene assignment can be made. From the cysteine up to the phenylalanine, the CDR3 has a length of 14 residues. The entry retains the CDR3 DNA only, 42 bases that are in frame from base 1. Looking up the germline V gene yields CDR1 SGHRS and CDR2 YFSETQ. The V and J ends are trimmed by 3 bases and 5 bases, leaving 14 bases between them.